Reported below is one T cell receptor (beta chain). Its antigen remains unidentified. Through 5' RACE with UMI labels, the TRB cDNA libraries were prepared. TCRdb reanalyzed the 5' RACE reads, giving one entry per CDR3 protein sequence and no DNA. Recorded for this sample: over 50,000 distinct CDR3 sequences. This specimen comes from a study of CXCR3-negative and CXCR3-positive naive CD8 T cells. Per CD8+ T cell subset, triplicate sorts of 300,000 cells each were done. Germline CDR1 is SGHVS and CDR2 is FNYEAQ. This CDR3 comprises 15 residues. Study results and limitations: TRB CDR3s were more hydrophobic in CXCR3-positive than in CXCR3-negative naive cells. TRBV-TRBJ usage was alike in naive CXCR3-negative and CXCR3-positive cells but differed in memory cells.

The source of this sequence is a human donor in good health. Some clones in this sample may be carry-over from other donors' samples. Sequences were obtained from naive CXCR3+ CD8+ T cells from blood. Regarding subset: CD45RO-CCR7+CD27+CD95- naive CD8+ T cells expressing CXCR3 (TNR3+). The J gene is TRBJ2-7, the V gene TRBV7-6; the TCRdb D gene call, TRBD1, has no DNA to confirm it. This CDR3 reads CASSLAPGSTYEQYF.